The 13 T cell receptor beta chains listed next were all sequenced from one sample in a study of CD8+CD57+ T cells in acquired aplastic anemia. Sequencing involved patients with CD8+CD57+ cell expansion previously shown by flow cytometry. Genomic DNA, serving as template, underwent TCR beta VDJ and CDR3 profiling. TCRdb fed the reads into MiXCR, producing one record per CDR3 protein. The table shows 150,000 to 200,000 distinct CDR3 sequences, with 45% to 60% occurring only once. Sequences were obtained from sorted CD4+, CD8+, or CD8+CD57+ T cells (not recorded which) from PBMCs. The receptors stem from a human donor with aplastic anemia.

V and J are TRBV20-1 and TRBJ2-7; D may be TRBD2 (5 bases). V lost 3 bases to trimming and J lost 3 bases, with 15 bases between them. Germline V gene data show CDR1 as DFQATT and CDR2 as SNEGSKA (reference sequence). This CDR3 has 14 amino acids. This chain's CDR3 is CSASAQRMNYEQYF. The DNA of the CDR3 is TGCAGTGCTAGTGCGCAGCGGATGAACTACGAGCAGTACTTC.

This clonotype was observed many times. The rearrangement uses TRBV5-1 and TRBJ1-5; possible D gene TRBD1, 5 bases. V lost 4 bases to trimming and J lost 7 bases, with 18 bases between them. Germline V CDR1 and CDR2: SGHRS, YFSETQ. The CDR3 length is 15 residues. CDR3 coding DNA: TGCGCCAGCAGCCCGGAGGGGCAGGGCGGGCAGCCCCAGCATTTT. As protein: CASSPEGQGGQPQHF. The variable domain in full, completed from reference TRBV5-1 and TRBJ1-5, reads KAGVTQTPRYLIKTRGQQVTLSCSPISGHRSVSWYQQTPGQGLQFLFEYFSETQRNKGNFPGRFSGRQFSNSRSEMNVSTLELGDSALYLCASSPEGQGGQPQHFGDGTRLSIL.

A few counts support this clonotype. The chain is built from TRBV20-1 and TRBJ2-7, with 12 bases fitting TRBD2. The CDR3 runs to 14 residues. Looked up from germline, CDR1 is DFQATT and CDR2 is SNEGSKA (reference sequence). V shed 3 bases, J shed 1 base, and the junction held 1 base outside the gene matches. CDR3 sequence: CSARTSGRSYEQYF. The CDR3 region has the DNA TGCAGTGCTAGGACTAGCGGGAGATCCTACGAGCAGTACTTC.

The chain recombines TRBV2 with TRBJ2-1; 14 bases line up with TRBD2. V shed 3 bases, J shed 6 bases, and the junction held 1 base outside the gene matches. CDR3 length equals 15 residues. Germline values: CDR1 SNHLY, CDR2 FYNNEI. The CDR3 region is CASSEGLAGANEQFF. The DNA of the CDR3 is TGTGCCAGCAGTGAGGGACTAGCGGGGGCCAATGAGCAGTTCTTC.

In its sample, this clonotype was seen many times. This chain links TRBV5-5 with TRBJ1-2; D is possibly TRBD1 (6 bases). Trimming left V 0 bases short and J 5 bases short, with 14 bases between. CDR3 size: 15 residues. In germline, CDR1 is SGHKS, CDR2 YYEKEE (reference sequence). The CDR3 spells CASSLDYGGAYGYTF. CDR3 in DNA: TGTGCCAGCAGCTTGGATTACGGGGGGGCGTATGGCTACACCTTC.

This clonotype was recorded many times. The chain uses TRBV5-1 and TRBJ1-3; the D gene is possibly TRBD1 (6 bases). Germline values: CDR1 SGHRS, CDR2 YFSETQ. CDR3 length: 14 amino acids. V lost 8 bases and J 2 bases, leaving 14 bases between the germline ends. The CDR3 region has the DNA TGCGCCAGTCACCAGGGGCTCGCTGGAAACACCATATATTTT. Encoded protein: CASHQGLAGNTIYF.

The chain links TRBV2 to TRBJ1-2; D is uncertain. The V and J ends lost 7 bases and 5 bases respectively, with 14 bases between them. The V gene's germline CDR1 is SNHLY and CDR2 FYNNEI. The CDR3 totals 13 residues. DNA for the CDR3: TGTGCCAGCAACCACCTGAAGGGTTATGGCTACACCTTC. This codes for CASNHLKGYGYTF.

This chain joins TRBV12-3 or TRBV12-4 and TRBJ2-1, with 14 bases aligning to TRBD2. Trimming took 4 bases from V and 9 from J; bases not matched to a gene: 5. The length of the CDR3 is 15 residues. CDR3 bases: TGTGCCAGCAGTTGGGGACTAGCGGGGGCCGGTGAGCAGTTCTTC. Protein product: CASSWGLAGAGEQFF.

The chain joins TRBV15 to TRBJ2-5; tentatively, D is TRBD2 (5 bases). CDR1 and CDR2 from the germline V gene are LNHNV and YYDKDF (reference sequence). Deletions cut 0 bases from V and 7 bases from J, with 12 bases between. The CDR3 is 14 amino acids. The CDR3 DNA is TGTGCCACCAGCAGAGATATAGCAGAGGGGACCCAGTACTTC. Its translation is CATSRDIAEGTQYF.

Concerning this clonotype: In this CDR3 the conserved last residue, phenylalanine or tryptophan, is missing, so a read error is likely. It is unclear where the CDR3 begins or ends on the DNA, so no DNA is shown, and the CDR3 is as TCRdb lists it. The chain links TRBV24-1 to TRBJ1-6; the table's D call TRBD1 went unverified against the DNA. Germline-derived CDR1 and CDR2 are KGHDR and SFDVKD. The CDR3 is 13 residues long, ends included. CDR3 sequence: CATATGRQHPSTL.

The count of this clonotype is one. V gene TRBV12-3 or TRBV12-4 combines with J gene TRBJ2-7, with 11 bases fitting TRBD1. This CDR3 has 13 amino acids. V was pared by 5 bases and J by 6 bases, with 3 bases of the junction left unmatched. CDR3 nucleotide sequence: TGTGCCAGCAGTCCGGACAGGGGGCTCGAGCAGTACTTC. Translating it yields CASSPDRGLEQYF.

The V and J genes are TRBV2 and TRBJ2-4; TRBD1 aligns across 10 bases. The V segment lost 7 bases and the J segment 9 bases; nucleotides outside the gene matches: 6. The CDR3 runs 13 residues. Germline V CDR1 and CDR2: SNHLY, FYNNEI. The CDR3 here is CASIDRGQGIQYF. For the CDR3, the DNA is TGTGCCAGCATCGACAGGGGGCAAGGCATTCAGTACTTC.

This clonotype was detected ten times or more. CDR3 coding DNA: TGTGCCAGCAGCCATTGGCAGGGGATGAATGAGCAGTTCTTC. This encodes CASSHWQGMNEQFF. This chain connects TRBV3-1 to TRBJ2-1, with D possibly being TRBD1 (6 bases). The ends were cut back, 3 bases at V and 7 bases at J, with 13 bases in the middle. The CDR3 is 14 amino acids. Looked up from germline, CDR1 is LGHDT and CDR2 is YNNKEL (reference sequence).